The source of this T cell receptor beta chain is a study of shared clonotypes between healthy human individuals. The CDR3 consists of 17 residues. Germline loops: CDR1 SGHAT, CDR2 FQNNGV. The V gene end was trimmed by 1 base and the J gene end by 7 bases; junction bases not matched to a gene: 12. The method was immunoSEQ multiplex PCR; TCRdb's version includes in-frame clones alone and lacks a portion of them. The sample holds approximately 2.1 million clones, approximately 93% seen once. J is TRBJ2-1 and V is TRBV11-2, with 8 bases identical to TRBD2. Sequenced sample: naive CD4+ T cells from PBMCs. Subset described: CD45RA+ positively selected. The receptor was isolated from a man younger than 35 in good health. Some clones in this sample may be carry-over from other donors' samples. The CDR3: CASSLVGSGRVKNEQFF. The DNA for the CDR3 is TGTGCCAGCAGCTTAGTTGGCAGCGGGAGAGTAAAGAATGAGCAGTTCTTC.